The TCR beta chain under discussion was sequenced for a study of fetal regulatory T cell absence and autoimmunity. Points from the study as a whole: Compared with cord blood, pancreas showed oligoclonal TCR enrichment, some clones over 95-fold. In IPEX, the enrichment was taken to support antigen-driven autoimmunity before birth. Broadly similar TRB gene family usage was seen in pancreas and cord blood.

The survey-level immunoSEQ assay was used. Sequenced by immunoSEQ multiplex PCR; TCRdb stores in-frame clones only, minus some. Of some 50,000 clones listed, roughly 83% are singletons. V lost 0 bases, J lost 8 bases, and 7 bases lay in between. Germline V gives CDR1 ENHRY, CDR2 SYGVKD. The CDR3 length is 12 residues. This clone was picked up a small number of times. The antigen is undetermined. The clonotype originates from a newborn boy with IPEX syndrome. This chain joins TRBV10-3 and TRBJ1-2; D is uncertain. The sequenced material came from cord blood. The CDR3 here is CAISESEWGYTF. Here the CDR3 DNA reads TGTGCCATCAGTGAGTCGGAGTGGGGCTACACCTTC.